Shown below are 28 T cell receptor beta chains from a single sample sequenced in a study of cytomegalovirus exposure and HLA in healthy donors. A multiplex PCR was run with 60 Vbeta primers and 13 Jbeta primers. Profiled with immunoSEQ multiplex PCR; TCRdb holds only in-frame clones, not every one. The profile shows fewer than 250,000 clones, around nine tenths of them singletons. The sequenced material came from PBMCs. These receptors all come from a woman aged 18-30 years in good health and CMV-seronegative.

V and J are TRBV6-5 and TRBJ1-1; D uncertain. This CDR3 is 14 amino acids long. V was trimmed by 5 bases and J by 0 bases, leaving 10 bases between them. The germline CDR1 and CDR2 sequences are MNHEY and SVGAGI. The CDR3 loop is CASSPVYMNTEAFF. CDR3 nucleotides: TGTGCCAGCAGTCCCGTTTACATGAACACTGAAGCTTTCTTT.

The chain uses TRBV10-2 and TRBJ2-7; 10 positions agree with TRBD1. The CDR3 length is 16 residues. CDR1 WSHSY and CDR2 SAAADI come from the germline V gene. V was pared by 1 base and J by 5 bases, with 8 bases of the junction left unmatched. CDR3: CASSEWGAGTGDEQYF. The CDR3 nucleotides read TGCGCCAGCAGTGAGTGGGGGGCAGGGACAGGGGACGAGCAGTACTTC.

The gene calls are TRBV9 and TRBJ2-3, with D hard to call. The germline CDR1 and CDR2 sequences are SGDLS and YYNGEE. V lost 6 bases and J lost 8, with 19 bases in between. The CDR3 covers 14 residues. The CDR3 reads CASNGGLTYGTQYF. In DNA form, the CDR3 reads TGTGCCAGCAACGGCGGTTTGACTTACGGTACGCAGTATTTT.

The J gene is TRBJ2-1, the V gene TRBV5-4; 13 nucleotides match TRBD2. The CDR3 loop spans 16 amino acids. Germline V gene lookup returns CDR1 SGHNT and CDR2 YYREEE (reference sequence). Trimming took 5 bases from V and 5 from J; bases not matched to a gene: 7. CDR3 nucleotide sequence: TGTGCCAGCAGTTTTGGGGGGACTAGCGGGAACAATGAGCAGTTCTTC. The encoded protein is CASSFGGTSGNNEQFF.

V is TRBV12-5 and J is TRBJ2-3, with 8 nucleotides matching TRBD2. Germline V lookup: CDR1 LGHNT, CDR2 FRNRAP. After removal of 5 bases from V and 2 bases from J, the junction contained 12 bases not matched to a gene. This CDR3 spans 17 amino acids. CDR3 sequence reads: CASGHPGAGGFTDTQYF. The CDR3 region has the DNA TGTGCTAGTGGTCACCCGGGCGCGGGAGGCTTCACAGATACGCAGTATTTT.

The chain carries TRBV4-3 and TRBJ2-7; 7 nucleotides agree with TRBD2. V gave up 5 bases and J gave up 5 bases; unmatched junction bases: 9. The CDR3 covers 14 residues. Germline V gene lookup returns CDR1 LGHNA and CDR2 YSLEER. The CDR3 DNA follows: TGCGCCAGCAGCTTCCTGGCGGGAGTCGACGAGCAGTACTTC. The encoded protein is CASSFLAGVDEQYF.

This clone was found a few times. The J gene is TRBJ2-5, the V gene TRBV2, with 8 bases fitting TRBD2. Unmatched junction bases numbered 8, after V lost 2 bases and J lost 3 bases. The germline gives CDR1 SNHLY, CDR2 FYNNEI. This CDR3 region has 16 residues. This chain's CDR3 is CASSEFGLARKETQYF. CDR3 sequence (DNA): TGTGCCAGCAGTGAATTTGGACTAGCCCGAAAAGAGACCCAGTACTTC.

The rearrangement links TRBV5-4 to TRBJ1-3, with 7 bases identical to TRBD1. V gave up 7 bases and J gave up 2 bases; unmatched junction bases: 12. In germline, CDR1 is SGHNT, CDR2 YYREEE (reference sequence). CDR3 length: 16 residues. CDR3 loop: CASGMFDRVAGNTIYF. CDR3 nucleotides: TGTGCCAGCGGTATGTTTGACAGGGTCGCTGGAAACACCATATATTTT.

This clone showed up just once. The chain combines TRBV2 with TRBJ2-1, with a possible D match to TRBD1 (6 bases). CDR3 size: 13 residues. The germline CDR1 and CDR2 sequences are SNHLY and FYNNEI. Trimming stripped 6 bases from V and 6 bases from J, with 12 bases between. The CDR3 DNA reads as TGTGCCAGCAGCCCTGGGGGCCTCAATGAGCAGTTCTTC. It is translated as CASSPGGLNEQFF.

V and J are TRBV6-6 and TRBJ1-1; D is ambiguous. The CDR3 has 13 amino acids. CDR1 MNHNY and CDR2 SVGAGI come from the germline V gene (reference sequence). V was shortened by 2 bases and J by 1 base, with 5 bases between the two germline ends. The CDR3 DNA is TGTGCCAGCAGTTACCCAGAGAACACTGAAGCTTTCTTT. Its translation: CASSYPENTEAFF.

This chain connects TRBV19 to TRBJ1-6, with TRBD1 matching 10 bases. With V trimmed by 5 bases and J by 6 bases, 7 bases remained unmatched. Germline CDR1 LNHDA, CDR2 SQIVND (reference sequence). This CDR3 is 16 amino acids long. This CDR3 is CASSVRTGGSNSPLHF. The CDR3 DNA is TGTGCCAGTAGTGTCCGGACAGGGGGTTCTAATTCACCCCTCCACTTT.

This sequence joins TRBV20-1 and TRBJ2-7; D gene unclear. The CDR3 runs to 11 residues. Germline CDR1 DFQATT, CDR2 SNEGSKA (reference sequence). The V end was cut by 5 bases, the J end by 4 bases, with 9 bases between. CDR3 residues: CSAPPGYEQYF. CDR3 DNA: TGCAGTGCTCCCCCGGGTTACGAGCAGTACTTC.

V and J are TRBV30 and TRBJ1-5; unclear D gene. CDR1 and CDR2 (germline): GTSNPN, SVGIG (reference sequence). V lost 1 base to trimming and J lost 9 bases, with 10 bases between them. The CDR3 contains 12 residues. For the CDR3, the DNA is TGTGCCTGGAGTGACACCGCCGCGCCCCAGCATTTT. It encodes CAWSDTAAPQHF.

CDR3 bases: TGTGCCAGCAGCCTACGCGGATCCCCCTATGGCTACACCTTC. Residues: CASSLRGSPYGYTF. The chain uses TRBV11-2 and TRBJ1-2; D is undetermined. Germline CDR1 is SGHAT and CDR2 is FQNNGV. Trimming took 5 bases from V and 4 from J, leaving 14 bases between them. The CDR3 runs 14 residues.

The V and J genes are TRBV7-6 and TRBJ2-2; 8 bases map to TRBD2. In germline, CDR1 is SGHVS, CDR2 FNYEAQ. Losses at the gene ends were 5 bases for V and 8 bases for J; bases not matched to a gene: 22. This CDR3 has 19 amino acids. In DNA, the CDR3 is TGTGCCAGCAGCCCAGTTGCGAGGGCCCCCGGGACTAGGCGTGGGGAGCTGTTTTTT. Translation gives CASSPVARAPGTRRGELFF.

J is TRBJ2-3 and V is TRBV29-1; the match to TRBD2 covers 12 bases. CDR1 and CDR2 from the germline V gene are SQVTM and ANQGSEA. The CDR3 contains 15 residues. The V segment lost 2 bases and the J segment 5 bases; nucleotides outside the gene matches: 5. The CDR3 region is CSVERLAGGGDTQYF. CDR3 in DNA: TGCAGCGTTGAACGTCTAGCGGGGGGGGGAGATACGCAGTATTTT.

The gene calls are TRBV2 and TRBJ1-5; tentative D call: TRBD1 (5 bases). The CDR3 is 15 amino acids. V lost 3 bases, J lost 0 bases, and 9 bases lay in between. Germline values: CDR1 SNHLY, CDR2 FYNNEI. For the CDR3, the DNA is TGTGCCAGCAGTGAGGGGCCGTATAGCAATCAGCCCCAGCATTTT. It translates to CASSEGPYSNQPQHF.

This clone was seen a single time. This chain connects TRBV27 to TRBJ1-2, with D tentatively TRBD1 (6 bases). Germline CDR1 reads MNHEY; CDR2 reads SMNVEV (reference sequence). V lost 2 bases to trimming and J lost 7 bases, with 11 bases between them. This CDR3 contains 13 residues. CDR3 in amino acids: CASSLQGGGGYTF. In nucleotides, the CDR3 is TGTGCCAGCAGTTTACAGGGAGGGGGTGGCTACACCTTC.

The chain's CDR3 is CASSESVSYEQYF. The CDR3 coding sequence is TGTGCCAGCAGCGAGTCAGTCTCCTACGAGCAGTACTTC. The rearrangement links TRBV9 to TRBJ2-7; D is unclear. The CDR3 consists of 13 residues. Trimming took off 3 bases at V and 0 bases at J, with 7 bases between the two ends. Germline loops: CDR1 SGDLS, CDR2 YYNGEE.

The rearrangement joins TRBV13 to TRBJ1-2, with D possibly matching TRBD1 (5 bases). CDR3 length equals 16 residues. Deletions cut 0 bases from V and 4 bases from J, with 15 bases between. The germline V gene encodes CDR1 PRHDT and CDR2 FYEKMQ (reference sequence). The CDR3 protein is CASSLGRSRGGYGYTF. The CDR3 DNA sequence: TGTGCCAGCAGCTTAGGCCGTTCCCGGGGGGGCTATGGCTACACCTTC.

Comment on this clone: The junction departs from the called germline gene at one end, perhaps through a read error. The chain has TRBV7-9 and TRBJ1-1; D not certain. Germline assignment: CDR1 SEHNR and CDR2 FQNEAQ (reference sequence). This CDR3 region has 12 residues. The CDR3 sequence is CSSSSSGTEAFF. CDR3 coding DNA: TGTTCCAGCAGCTCGTCGGGCACTGAAGCTTTCTTT.

The chain couples TRBV6-5 to TRBJ1-4, with TRBD1 matching over 7 bases. The CDR3 covers 15 residues. The V gene's germline CDR1 is MNHEY and CDR2 SVGAGI. Trimming removed 2 bases from V and 0 bases from J; junction bases left unmatched: 0. The CDR3 coding sequence is TGTGCCAGCAGTTACCAGGGGGCAACTAATGAAAAACTGTTTTTT. It yields the protein CASSYQGATNEKLFF.

The V call is TRBV28, the J call TRBJ2-1; possibly TRBD2 for D (5 bases). This CDR3 spans 13 amino acids. Germline V gene sequence: CDR1 MDHEN, CDR2 SYDVKM. Trimming cost V 3 bases and J 8 bases, with 11 bases left between them. The DNA of the CDR3 is TGTGCCAGCAGTTTTCGGGGTGGGGATGAGCAGTTCTTC. Residues: CASSFRGGDEQFF.

The genes are TRBV29-1 and TRBJ2-1; TRBD2 matches 11 bases. Germline V CDR1 and CDR2: SQVTM, ANQGSEA. The junction had 13 bases not matched to a gene; V was cut back by 3 bases and J by 6 bases. This CDR3 spans 17 amino acids. This chain's CDR3 is CSVEDLALAGGPNEQFF. As DNA, the CDR3 is TGCAGCGTTGAGGACTTGGCGCTAGCGGGAGGCCCCAATGAGCAGTTCTTC.

The chain employs TRBV6-1 and TRBJ2-1, with a possible D match to TRBD1 (5 bases). V lost 5 bases, J lost 0 bases, and 11 bases lay in between. CDR3 size: 15 residues. Germline assignment: CDR1 MNHNS and CDR2 SASEGT. The CDR3 spells CASSTQGNSYNEQFF. The CDR3 DNA follows: TGTGCCAGCAGTACCCAGGGTAACTCCTACAATGAGCAGTTCTTC.

This clone has more than one count but fewer than ten. The J gene is TRBJ1-4, the V gene TRBV14; no definite D call. The germline CDR1 and CDR2 sequences are SGHDN and FVKESK. This CDR3 has 12 amino acids. V lost 1 base and J lost 8, with 5 bases in between. The CDR3 spells CASSQVAEKLFF. Here the CDR3 DNA reads TGTGCCAGCAGCCAAGTGGCCGAAAAACTGTTTTTT.

The chain joins TRBV19 to TRBJ1-3; tentative D call: TRBD1 (6 bases). The CDR3 length is 17 residues. Germline-derived CDR1 and CDR2 are LNHDA and SQIVND (reference sequence). V lost 3 bases and J 0 bases, leaving 15 bases between the germline ends. CDR3: CASSIWARGFSGNTIYF. The CDR3 DNA is TGTGCCAGTAGTATCTGGGCCAGGGGCTTCTCTGGAAACACCATATATTTT.

This clone has a single count. The chain employs TRBV5-1 and TRBJ2-7; TRBD1 matches 7 bases. From germline, CDR1 is SGHRS and CDR2 YFSETQ. The CDR3 is 16 residues long. V trimming: 0 bases; J trimming: 3 bases; junction bases outside the gene matches: 9. CDR3 coding DNA: TGCGCCAGCAGCTTGGCCTCGGGACAGTCCTTCTACGAGCAGTACTTC. Protein product: CASSLASGQSFYEQYF.